This T cell receptor beta chain was recorded in a study of T cells in Graves' hyperthyroidism and ophthalmopathy. In the study overall: It was at initial diagnosis, before any treatment, that peripheral blood was collected.

Graves' hyperthyroidism showing no ophthalmopathy progression within 18 months was considered stable. Lactation, pregnancy, other autoimmune disease or uncontrolled infection excluded patients. TCR beta CDR3 region amplification was performed from RNA transcripts. HTBI primers were used for first-round RT-PCR of the TCR CDR3. MiXCR, applied by TCRdb to the multiplex PCR reads, yields one record per CDR3 protein. Counted here are approximately 610,000 distinct CDR3 sequences, 16% occurring once; the ten biggest clones make up under 20%. Losses at the gene ends were 1 base for V and 5 bases for J; bases not matched to a gene: 13. Germline lookup yields CDR1 DFQATT and CDR2 SNEGSKA (reference sequence). The CDR3 extends over 16 amino acids.

This receptor was identified in a woman younger than 35 with Graves' hyperthyroidism. V is TRBV20-1 and J is TRBJ1-1; the match to TRBD1 covers 7 bases. Sequenced sample: blood. The CDR3 reads CSARVGFRQGGTEAFF. CDR3 bases: TGCAGTGCTAGAGTGGGATTTCGGCAGGGGGGGACTGAAGCTTTCTTT.